Listed here are 22 T cell receptor beta chains from one sample, sequenced in a study of T cells expressing NK-cell markers. TCRdb re-called the 5' RACE reads, yielding one record per CDR3 amino acid sequence without DNA. With around 280,000 distinct CDR3 sequences in the sample, the ten largest clones hold approximately 0.42%. The sample taken for sequencing was blood T cells: a sorted CD56 or NKG2C T cell subset, CD4+ or CD8+ T cells, or bulk PBMC T cells (not recorded which). Receptor source: a man younger than 35 in good health.

The CDR3 region is CASTDAGVHEQFF. This chain joins TRBV5-1 and TRBJ2-1; the TCRdb D gene call, TRBD2, has no DNA to confirm it. This CDR3 region has 13 residues. CDR1 is SGHRS and CDR2 is YFSETQ in the germline V gene.

This chain connects TRBV19 to TRBJ2-3; TCRdb reports TRBD2, a call that lacks DNA to check it against. The CDR3 length is 17 residues. The germline gives CDR1 LNHDA, CDR2 SQIVND (reference sequence). The chain's CDR3 is CASSISGPHPSTDTQYF.

The V gene is TRBV5-1, the J gene TRBJ2-1; TCRdb lists TRBD1, though no DNA is available to test this call. The CDR3 totals 12 residues. Germline assignment: CDR1 SGHRS and CDR2 YFSETQ. The CDR3 loop is CASHPGDNEQFF.

This chain uses TRBV20-1 with TRBJ1-1; the TCRdb D gene call, TRBD1, has no DNA to confirm it. This CDR3 spans 15 amino acids. The germline V gene has CDR1 DFQATT and CDR2 SNEGSKA (reference sequence). CDR3: CSASGGTGRSAEAFF.

The rearrangement links TRBV29-1 to TRBJ1-2; TCRdb proposes TRBD1, but this gene call is untestable without DNA. The length of the CDR3 is 13 residues. Germline-derived CDR1 and CDR2 are SQVTM and ANQGSEA. The CDR3 reads CSVEKGGGYGYTF.

V gene TRBV12-3 or TRBV12-4 combines with J gene TRBJ2-1; there is no DNA to check the TCRdb D call of TRBD1. This CDR3 region has 16 residues. The chain's CDR3 is CASSSGGAGRYNEQFF.

The chain employs TRBV6-1 and TRBJ2-5; the TRBD2 assignment by TCRdb is unverifiable without DNA. The CDR3 extends over 16 amino acids. The germline CDR1 and CDR2 sequences are MNHNS and SASEGT. The CDR3 sequence: CASSDPSGRALETQYF.

The chain has TRBV6-5 and TRBJ2-5. Germline V lookup: CDR1 MNHEY, CDR2 SVGAGI. The CDR3 spans 13 residues. CDR3 in amino acids: CASIRGTGETQYF.

The chain employs TRBV20-1 and TRBJ1-1. Germline lookup yields CDR1 DFQATT and CDR2 SNEGSKA (reference sequence). CDR3 length equals 13 residues. The CDR3 loop is CSARALRAREAFF.

The gene calls are TRBV6-1 and TRBJ2-3; the TCRdb call, TRBD1, lacks DNA for checking. From germline, CDR1 is MNHNS and CDR2 SASEGT. The CDR3 covers 15 residues. This CDR3 reads CASSPPGRGTDTQYF.

The chain is built from TRBV18 and TRBJ1-1; lacking DNA, the TRBD1 call made by TCRdb goes unchecked. The CDR3 length is 13 residues. The germline gives CDR1 KGHSH, CDR2 LQKENI. The CDR3 loop is CASSHSRGTEAFF. Supplemented by reference TRBV18 and TRBJ1-1, the full variable domain reads NAGVMQNPRHLVRRRGQEARLRCSPMKGHSHVYWYRQLPEEGLKFMVYLQKENIIDESGMPKERFSAEFPKEGPSILRIQQVVRGDSAAYFCASSHSRGTEAFFGQGTRLTVV.

The chain has TRBV20-1 and TRBJ2-2; TCRdb designates TRBD1, a call that cannot be tested without DNA. The V gene's germline CDR1 is DFQATT and CDR2 SNEGSKA (reference sequence). The CDR3 runs to 13 residues. CDR3 loop: CSAPGQVGGELFF.

The chain combines TRBV7-3 with TRBJ1-1; TCRdb names TRBD1, which stays unverified in the absence of DNA. Germline CDR1 reads SGHTA; CDR2 reads FQGTGA. The CDR3 is made up of 13 amino acids. The CDR3 loop reads CASSLNAGGEAFF.

This chain links TRBV2 with TRBJ2-7. Germline V gene sequence: CDR1 SNHLY, CDR2 FYNNEI. CDR3 length: 13 amino acids. The CDR3 is CASSETEPYEQYF.

V gene TRBV27 combines with J gene TRBJ2-5; lacking DNA, the TRBD2 call made by TCRdb goes unchecked. CDR1 MNHEY and CDR2 SMNVEV come from the germline V gene (reference sequence). This CDR3 region has 15 residues. CDR3 sequence: CASSFGGLAQETQYF.

The V call is TRBV12-3 or TRBV12-4, the J call TRBJ1-6; no DNA is available, so the TRBD1 call from TCRdb remains unchecked. The CDR3 is made up of 14 amino acids. CDR3 amino acids: CASSSRDSDSPLHF.

The chain joins TRBV7-2 to TRBJ2-7; the TCRdb call, TRBD1, lacks DNA for checking. CDR1 is SGHTA, CDR2 FQGNSA, per germline. The CDR3 runs to 14 residues. CDR3 protein: CASSSNRVSYEQYF.

This rearrangement joins TRBV20-1 to TRBJ2-1; TCRdb lists TRBD1, though no DNA is available to test this call. This CDR3 comprises 15 residues. The V gene's germline CDR1 is DFQATT and CDR2 SNEGSKA (reference sequence). CDR3 sequence: CSAFTGGRNYNEQFF.

The rearrangement uses TRBV18 and TRBJ1-2; TCRdb's D gene call, TRBD1, goes unchecked for lack of DNA. The CDR3 is 15 residues long. From germline, CDR1 is KGHSH and CDR2 LQKENI. The CDR3 is CASSQSSDRFYGYTF.

CDR3 region: CSAMFGPWETQYF. This chain uses TRBV20-1 with TRBJ2-5; the TCRdb call, TRBD2, lacks DNA for checking. Germline V gives CDR1 DFQATT, CDR2 SNEGSKA (reference sequence). CDR3 length: 13 amino acids.

The chain links TRBV11-2 to TRBJ1-2; TCRdb calls TRBD1, which cannot be checked without DNA. CDR1 and CDR2 (germline): SGHAT, FQNNGV. This CDR3 comprises 19 residues. The CDR3 region is CASSLDPEGARRPNYGYTF.

The V and J genes are TRBV4-3 and TRBJ1-5. The CDR3 is made up of 15 amino acids. Germline CDR1 reads LGHNA; CDR2 reads YSLEER. The CDR3: CASSQDGGVNQPQHF.